This T cell receptor (beta chain) was obtained from a study of glioma-infiltrating T cells. This clonotype was picked up many times. The germline V gene has CDR1 MNHNS and CDR2 SASEGT. The CDR3 spans 14 residues. Trimming removed 7 bases at V and 3 bases at J, with 16 bases between. The iRepertoire nested amplicon-rescue multiplex PCR amplified TCR alpha and beta CDR3s from RNA. For one-step reverse transcription and amplification, roughly 100-400 ng of tissue mRNA or PBMC total RNA was used. TCRdb called the multiplex PCR reads again in MiXCR, with one record for every CDR3 protein. The table lists fewer than 500,000 distinct CDR3 sequences, about two fifths of them singletons, with about 12% in the top ten.

The chain recombines TRBV6-1 with TRBJ2-7, with D perhaps TRBD1 (6 bases). This TCR came from a human donor with low-grade glioma or glioblastoma, undergoing nonglioma brain surgery, or in good health (not recorded which). Sample: glioma tissue, nonneoplastic brain tissue, or PBMCs (not recorded which). The CDR3 DNA reads TGTGCCAGCAACTTGAGACAGGACCTCTACGAGCAGTACTTC. It yields the protein CASNLRQDLYEQYF.